This T cell receptor (beta chain) comes out of a study of PD-1 blockade in mismatch repair-deficient tumors. Trimming stripped 6 bases from V and 0 bases from J, with 9 bases between. The CDR3 sequence is 14 residues long. Germline V gives CDR1 MNHNS, CDR2 SASEGT. Data came from immunoSEQ multiplex PCR; TCRdb stores just in-frame clones and leaves some out. The table records 100,000 or so clones, 82% of them present only once. Material: peripheral blood, obtained about 36 weeks after starting pembrolizumab. The clonotype originates from an adult with mismatch repair-deficient cancer. The chain recombines TRBV6-1 with TRBJ2-1; D might be TRBD1 (5 bases). CDR3 coding DNA: TGTGCCAGCAGGGGGCCCAGCTCCTACAATGAGCAGTTCTTC. It specifies CASRGPSSYNEQFF.